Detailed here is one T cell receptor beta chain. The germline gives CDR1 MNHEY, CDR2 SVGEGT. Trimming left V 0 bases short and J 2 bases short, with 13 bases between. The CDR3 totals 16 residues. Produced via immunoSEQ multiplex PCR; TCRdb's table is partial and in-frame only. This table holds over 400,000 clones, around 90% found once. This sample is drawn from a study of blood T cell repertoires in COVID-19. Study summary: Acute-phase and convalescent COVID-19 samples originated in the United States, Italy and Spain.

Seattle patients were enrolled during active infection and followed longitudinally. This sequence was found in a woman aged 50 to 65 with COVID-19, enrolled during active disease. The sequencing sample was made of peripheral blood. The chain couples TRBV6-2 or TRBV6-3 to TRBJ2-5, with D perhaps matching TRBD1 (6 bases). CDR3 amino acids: CASSYSVVGAQETQYF. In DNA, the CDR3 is TGTGCCAGCAGTTACTCCGTAGTGGGGGCTCAAGAGACCCAGTACTTC.